Below, 17 T cell receptor beta chains from the same sample are listed, as sequenced in a study of blood T cell repertoires in COVID-19. Measured with immunoSEQ multiplex PCR; TCRdb has only the in-frame clones, and not every one. The sample contains about 220,000 clones, 82% of which appear only once. Sequences were obtained from PBMCs or T cells enriched from blood (not recorded which). The source is a woman aged 55-69 years who had recovered from COVID-19.

The rearrangement links TRBV29-1 to TRBJ1-1, with D possibly TRBD1 on 6 matching bases. Germline CDR1 is SQVTM and CDR2 is ANQGSEA. The CDR3 consists of 14 residues. V was pared by 6 bases and J by 10 bases, with 24 bases between. The DNA of the CDR3 is TGCAGCGTGACCAGCGGGGACAAGGGAGTTAGAGCTTTCTTT. This sequence encodes CSVTSGDKGVRAFF.

The gene calls are TRBV4-1 and TRBJ2-5; 9 bases match TRBD2. CDR1 and CDR2 from the germline V gene are MGHRA and YSYEKL. CDR3 length: 15 amino acids. V lost 3 bases to trimming and J lost 2 bases; unmatched junction nucleotides: 4. CDR3 residues: CASSQALAGQETQYF. The DNA of the CDR3 is TGCGCCAGCAGCCAGGCCCTAGCGGGACAAGAGACCCAGTACTTC.

This clone has just one count. The chain links TRBV19 to TRBJ1-4; D is undetermined. The germline V and J ends were trimmed by 7 bases and 0 bases, with 9 bases remaining between them. CDR3 length: 14 amino acids. CDR1 and CDR2 (germline): LNHDA, SQIVND (reference sequence). This CDR3 reads CASNMQSTNEKLFF. The CDR3 nucleotides are TGTGCCAGTAACATGCAGTCAACTAATGAAAAACTGTTTTTT.

V usage is TRBV29-1 and J usage is TRBJ1-1; unclear D gene. The V and J ends lost 0 bases and 11 bases respectively, with 19 bases between them. CDR1 and CDR2 from the germline V gene are SQVTM and ANQGSEA. The CDR3 covers 14 residues. Here the CDR3 reads CSVEEDSAGSGAFF. DNA of the CDR3: TGCAGCGTTGAAGAAGATTCGGCGGGGAGTGGGGCTTTCTTT.

V and J are TRBV25-1 and TRBJ2-5, with D uncertain. The CDR3 consists of 16 residues. V lost 8 bases and J lost 2, with 21 bases in between. Germline CDR1 reads MGHDK; CDR2 reads SYGVNS. The CDR3 DNA is TGTGCCAGCGCCAACCCCTCGGCGACGAGGCAAGAGACCCAGTACTTC. Its protein product is CASANPSATRQETQYF.

The chain joins TRBV12-5 to TRBJ1-3, with 7 bases that match TRBD1. The CDR3 is 19 residues long. V lost 5 bases, J lost 0 bases, and 16 bases stayed unmatched. Germline V gene data show CDR1 as LGHNT and CDR2 as FRNRAP. The CDR3 sequence is CASGDRVVRQGDSGNTIYF. The CDR3 DNA reads as TGTGCTAGTGGTGACAGAGTAGTCAGGCAGGGGGACTCTGGAAACACCATATATTTT. The variable domain in full, with the rest retrieved from reference TRBV12-5 and TRBJ1-3, is DARVTQTPRHKVTEMGQEVTMRCQPILGHNTVFWYRQTMMQGLELLAYFRNRAPLDDSGMPKDRFSAEMPDATLATLKIQPSEPRDSAVYFCASGDRVVRQGDSGNTIYFGEGSWLTVV.

The chain combines TRBV2 with TRBJ2-7, with 10 bases fitting TRBD2. The CDR3 loop spans 15 amino acids. From germline, CDR1 is SNHLY and CDR2 FYNNEI. Here the CDR3 DNA reads TGTGTCTCTACAGGGCTAGCGGGAGCCCCCTACGAGCAGTACTTC. Amino acid sequence: CVSTGLAGAPYEQYF. Complete variable domain (other parts from reference TRBV2 and TRBJ2-7): EPEVTQTPSHQVTQMGQEVILRCVPISNHLYFYWYRQILGQKVEFLVSFYNNEISEKSEIFDDQFSVERPDGSNFTLKIRSTKLEDSAMYFCVSTGLAGAPYEQYFGPGTRLTVT.

The V gene is TRBV12-3 or TRBV12-4, the J gene TRBJ2-5; 10 bases line up with TRBD2. Germline trimming cut 9 bases from V and 4 bases from J; bases unmatched to any gene: 5. There are 13 residues in the CDR3. The CDR3, as DNA: TGTGCCAGTCTAGCGGGAGCGGGAGAGACCCAGTACTTC. This gives the protein CASLAGAGETQYF.

The V call is TRBV7-9, the J call TRBJ2-3; D not certain. The CDR3 has 15 residues. V gave up 11 bases and J gave up 5 bases, with 23 bases separating them. The germline gives CDR1 SEHNR, CDR2 FQNEAQ (reference sequence). The CDR3 spells CASRRVDVTRDTQYF. The DNA for the CDR3 is TGTGCCTCCCGTAGAGTAGATGTGACAAGAGATACGCAGTATTTT.

The V gene is TRBV10-1, the J gene TRBJ2-1; 7 nucleotides match TRBD2. This CDR3 is built from 13 residues. CDR1 is WNHNN and CDR2 is SYGVQD in the germline V gene (reference sequence). V trimming: 8 bases; J trimming: 5 bases; junction bases outside the gene matches: 6. The CDR3 reads CASQSGTHNEQFF. CDR3 coding DNA: TGCGCCAGCCAAAGCGGGACCCACAATGAGCAGTTCTTC.

V is TRBV7-9 and J is TRBJ2-5, with D perhaps TRBD2 (5 bases). The CDR3 spans 14 residues. Germline V gene data show CDR1 as SEHNR and CDR2 as FQNEAQ (reference sequence). V dropped 1 base and J dropped 0 bases, with 6 bases sitting between them. CDR3 amino acids: CASSLGGHQETQYF. The CDR3 DNA reads as TGTGCCAGCAGCTTAGGCGGGCACCAAGAGACCCAGTACTTC.

This chain uses TRBV6-4 with TRBJ1-1; D perhaps matches TRBD1 (6 bases). CDR1 MRHNA and CDR2 SNTAGT come from the germline V gene. There are 13 residues in the CDR3. V lost 0 bases to trimming and J lost 6 bases, with 8 bases between them. The CDR3 reads CASSDSGTSEAFF. The CDR3 nucleotides read TGTGCCAGCAGTGACTCCGGGACATCTGAAGCTTTCTTT.

The chain joins TRBV19 to TRBJ2-6; TRBD1 matches 7 bases. The germline gives CDR1 LNHDA, CDR2 SQIVND (reference sequence). This CDR3 is 16 amino acids long. V lost 1 base and J lost 2; bases outside the gene matches: 2. This chain's CDR3 is CASSIAGGAGANVLTF. The CDR3 region has the DNA TGTGCCAGTAGTATAGCAGGGGGTGCTGGGGCCAACGTCCTGACTTTC.

This clone was seen only a few times. The V call is TRBV19, the J call TRBJ2-7; TRBD1 matches at 11 bases. This CDR3 contains 14 residues. V was clipped by 4 bases and J by 6 bases; unmatched bases: 5. CDR1 LNHDA and CDR2 SQIVND come from the germline V gene (reference sequence). The DNA of the CDR3 is TGTGCCAGTAGTACCACCGGGACAGGGGGCGAGCAGTACTTC. This sequence encodes CASSTTGTGGEQYF.

V and J are TRBV21-1 and TRBJ2-5; TRBD2 is the table's D call and was not checked against the DNA. TRBV21-1 is a known pseudogene. The CDR3 runs 16 residues. CDR3 amino acids: CASRCRGAGGRETQYF. In DNA, the CDR3 is TGTGCCAGCAGGTGCCGCGGAGCGGGGGGCAGGGAGACCCAGTACTTC.

CDR3 sequence (DNA): TGCGCCAGCAGCTTGGGTCTTTTATCAGGGGCTCTATACTCCTACAATGAGCAGTTCTTC. Its protein product is CASSLGLLSGALYSYNEQFF. V is TRBV5-1 and J is TRBJ2-1; possible D gene TRBD1, 6 bases. Trimming pared 0 bases from V and 0 bases from J, leaving 22 bases between. The V gene's germline CDR1 is SGHRS and CDR2 YFSETQ. The CDR3 sequence is 20 residues long.

The genes are TRBV7-8 and TRBJ1-2; TRBD1 might be the D (6 bases). This CDR3 comprises 14 residues. Germline V gene lookup returns CDR1 SGHVS and CDR2 FQNEAQ. V lost 0 bases and J lost 8, with 13 bases in between. CDR3 sequence: CASSLARDTHGYTF. The CDR3 DNA follows: TGTGCCAGCAGCTTAGCCCGGGACACCCACGGCTACACCTTC. Full variable domain (rest looked up from reference TRBV7-8 and TRBJ1-2): GAGVSQSPRYKVAKRGQDVALRCDPISGHVSLFWYQQALGQGPEFLTYFQNEAQLDKSGLPSDRFFAERPEGSVSTLKIQRTQQEDSAVYLCASSLARDTHGYTFGSGTRLTVV.